This T cell receptor (beta chain) was sequenced for a study of response to subunit inactivated influenza vaccine. Germline CDR1 reads SGHRS; CDR2 reads YFSETQ. The V and J ends lost 4 bases and 2 bases respectively, with 11 bases between them. The CDR3 is made up of 14 amino acids. From the RT-PCR reads, TCRdb called clonotypes with MiXCR, one entry per CDR3 protein. The sample includes around 520,000 distinct CDR3 sequences, roughly 10% seen only once; the top ten take roughly 10%. This clonotype has a handful of counts. Its matching antigen is unknown. Study-level findings and limits: The authors offered the suggestion that each seasonal influenza vaccination recruits few new T cells.

Material: PBMCs from blood, obtained on the day of vaccination. The receptor's source is a man aged 45-65 years who received an inactivated influenza vaccine. The chain carries TRBV5-1 and TRBJ2-3, with D unresolved. CDR3 protein: CASSPGTPTDTQYF. The CDR3, as DNA: TGCGCCAGCAGCCCCGGAACACCCACAGATACGCAGTATTTT.